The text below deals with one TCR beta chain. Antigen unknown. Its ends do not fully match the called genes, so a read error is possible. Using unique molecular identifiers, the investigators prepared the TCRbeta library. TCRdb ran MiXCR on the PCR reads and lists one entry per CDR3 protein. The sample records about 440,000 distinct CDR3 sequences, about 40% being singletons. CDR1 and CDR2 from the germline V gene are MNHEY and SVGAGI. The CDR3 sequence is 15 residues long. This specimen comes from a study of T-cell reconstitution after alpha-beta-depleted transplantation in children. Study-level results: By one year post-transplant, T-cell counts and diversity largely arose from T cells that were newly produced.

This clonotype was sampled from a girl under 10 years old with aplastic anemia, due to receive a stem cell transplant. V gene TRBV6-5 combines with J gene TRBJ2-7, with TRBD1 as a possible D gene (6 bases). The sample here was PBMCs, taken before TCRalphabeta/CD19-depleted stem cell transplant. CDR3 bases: TGTGCCAGCAGTTACTTCGGACAGTCCTCCAACGAGCAGTACTTC. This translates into CASSYFGQSSNEQYF.